This TCR beta chain was observed in a study of blood T cell repertoires in COVID-19. CDR3 length: 15 amino acids. Trimming cost V 7 bases and J 10 bases; bases outside gene matches: 11. CDR1 is MNHEY, CDR2 SVGAGI, per germline. This clone was observed a single time. Some clones are missing from TCRdb's copy, which holds only in-frame ones; the method was immunoSEQ multiplex PCR. Among more than 200,000 clones listed, roughly nine tenths were seen once. The chain employs TRBV6-5 and TRBJ2-1; 12 bases fit TRBD2. Sequenced: peripheral blood. This clonotype was sampled from a woman in her forties or fifties with COVID-19, enrolled during active disease. CDR3 sequence: CASTAWTSGVREQFF. The CDR3 region has the DNA TGTGCCAGCACCGCTTGGACTAGCGGGGTGCGGGAGCAGTTCTTC.